This is a list of T cell receptor beta chains from one sample in a study of human T cells and chemical hapten exposure. TCRdb fed the RACE reads into MiXCR, producing one record per CDR3 protein. The table includes a few hundred thousand distinct CDR3 sequences, 4.5% to 7% detected once. The specimen comprised whole blood, sampled in connection with sensitization to the hapten diphenylcyclopropenone (DPC). These receptors were collected from a woman aged 18-29 years with alopecia areata. Some clones in this sample may be carry-over from other donors' samples. The CDR3 runs from the conserved cysteine through the conserved F or W. The D gene is left open where the match is weak. Some rows mark clone size as missing; the rest say once, few, many or name a class of expanded clone.

J gene: TRBJ2-1; D gene: TRBD1; V gene: TRBV12-3/TRBV12-4; clone size: few; CDR3 DNA: TGTGCCAGCTGCAGACAGGGGGTCTACTACAATGAGCAGTTCTTC; CDR3 protein: CASCRQGVYYNEQFF
J gene: TRBJ1-4; D gene: TRBD1; V gene: TRBV4-3; clone size: many; CDR3 DNA: TGCGCCAGCAGCCGACTAACAGGGGCTAATGAAAAACTGTTTTTT; CDR3 protein: CASSRLTGANEKLFF
J gene: TRBJ2-2; D gene: -; V gene: TRBV29-1; clone size: -; CDR3 DNA: TGCAGCGTTGGAGGACGGATTCCCCACGGGGAGCTGTTTTTT; CDR3 protein: CSVGGRIPHGELFF
J gene: TRBJ1-3; D gene: -; V gene: TRBV4-3; clone size: many; CDR3 DNA: TGCGCCAGCAGCCGAAAAATGGGATCTGGAAACACCATATATTTT; CDR3 protein: CASSRKMGSGNTIYF
J gene: TRBJ2-3; D gene: -; V gene: TRBV18; clone size: few; CDR3 DNA: TGTGCCAGCTCACGGGCCGGGACACCGATGGGAAGCACAGATACGCAGTATTTT; CDR3 protein: CASSRAGTPMGSTDTQYF
J gene: TRBJ2-1; D gene: -; V gene: TRBV19; clone size: -; CDR3 DNA: TGTGCCAGTAGTATCGTGGGAACGGAGGGGAATGAGCAGTTCTTC; CDR3 protein: CASSIVGTEGNEQFF
J gene: TRBJ2-2; D gene: TRBD2; V gene: TRBV14; clone size: few; CDR3 DNA: TGTGCCAGCAGCCCGCCCCGGGGGGAAAACACCGGGGAGCTGTTTTTT; CDR3 protein: CASSPPRGENTGELFF
J gene: TRBJ2-2; D gene: -; V gene: TRBV24-1; clone size: many; CDR3 DNA: TGTGCCACCAGTGTTGAGGTTACCGGGGAGCTGTTTTTT; CDR3 protein: CATSVEVTGELFF
J gene: TRBJ1-4; D gene: TRBD1; V gene: TRBV6-2/TRBV6-3; clone size: -; CDR3 DNA: TGTGCCAGCACTACGACAGGGGGCTATGAAAAACTGTTTTTT; CDR3 protein: CASTTTGGYEKLFF
J gene: TRBJ2-1; D gene: TRBD1; V gene: TRBV19; clone size: few; CDR3 DNA: TGTGCCAGTAGTACAACGGGACAGGGGGCCAGTGAGCAGTTCTTC; CDR3 protein: CASSTTGQGASEQFF
J gene: TRBJ1-1; D gene: TRBD1; V gene: TRBV12-3/TRBV12-4; clone size: -; CDR3 DNA: TGTGCCAGCAGTTTAGTCACAGGGGGATGGACTGAAGCTTTCTTT; CDR3 protein: CASSLVTGGWTEAFF
J gene: TRBJ1-2; D gene: -; V gene: TRBV27; clone size: many; CDR3 DNA: TGTGCCAGCAGTTTATCGGCGGGGGTCCTGGCCTATGGCTACACCTTC; CDR3 protein: CASSLSAGVLAYGYTF
J gene: TRBJ1-2; D gene: -; V gene: TRBV7-2; clone size: -; CDR3 DNA: TGTGCCAGCAGCTTAGACGGGGGTCTAGGCTATGGCTACACCTTC; CDR3 protein: CASSLDGGLGYGYTF
J gene: TRBJ1-1; D gene: -; V gene: TRBV6-1; clone size: many; CDR3 DNA: TGTGCCAGCAGTGTCGGGGGGGAGACTGAAGCTTTCTTT; CDR3 protein: CASSVGGETEAFF
J gene: TRBJ1-1; D gene: -; V gene: TRBV12-3/TRBV12-4; clone size: -; CDR3 DNA: TGTGCCAGCAGTTTTTCCTGGCTGAACACTGAAGCTTTCTTT; CDR3 protein: CASSFSWLNTEAFF
J gene: TRBJ2-3; D gene: TRBD2; V gene: TRBV20-1; clone size: -; CDR3 DNA: TGCAGTGCTAGGGGGCGTCTAGCGGGAGGGACGCAGTATTTT; CDR3 protein: CSARGRLAGGTQYF
J gene: TRBJ1-2; D gene: -; V gene: TRBV25-1; clone size: few; CDR3 DNA: TGTGCCAGCAGTGTGCCGGGGACGAGTAGGGGAGGCTACACCTTC; CDR3 protein: CASSVPGTSRGGYTF
J gene: TRBJ2-5; D gene: TRBD1; V gene: TRBV6-1; clone size: -; CDR3 DNA: TGTGCCAGCAGTGAAACAACAGGGGGGGAGACCCAGTACTTC; CDR3 protein: CASSETTGGETQYF
J gene: TRBJ2-5; D gene: -; V gene: TRBV27; clone size: -; CDR3 DNA: TGTGCCAGCGGATACAAGAACTTCCAAGAGACCCAGTACTTC; CDR3 protein: CASGYKNFQETQYF
J gene: TRBJ2-6; D gene: TRBD1; V gene: TRBV12-3/TRBV12-4; clone size: many; CDR3 DNA: TGTGCCAGCAGTCCAGCGCAGGGACAGACCTCTGGGGCCAACGTCCTGACTTTC; CDR3 protein: CASSPAQGQTSGANVLTF
J gene: TRBJ2-3; D gene: -; V gene: TRBV10-3; clone size: -; CDR3 DNA: TGTGCCATCAACGGGGCAGGGGGCACAGATACGCAGTATTTT; CDR3 protein: CAINGAGGTDTQYF
J gene: TRBJ1-6; D gene: -; V gene: TRBV12-3/TRBV12-4; clone size: few; CDR3 DNA: TGTGCCAGCAGTTCTTCCGGGTTCTATAATTCACCCCTCCACTTT; CDR3 protein: CASSSSGFYNSPLHF
J gene: TRBJ2-5; D gene: -; V gene: TRBV5-1; clone size: many; CDR3 DNA: TGCGCCAGCGAGAAAACAGGGATGTCTCCAGAGACCCAGTACTTC; CDR3 protein: CASEKTGMSPETQYF
J gene: TRBJ2-3; D gene: -; V gene: TRBV29-1; clone size: few; CDR3 DNA: TGCAGCGTTTTTCCGGATCCACGGGGTTTCACAGATACGCAGTATTTT; CDR3 protein: CSVFPDPRGFTDTQYF
J gene: TRBJ1-2; D gene: -; V gene: TRBV29-1; clone size: many; CDR3 DNA: TGCAGCTTTCCCGGGACGGACTATGGCTACACCTTC; CDR3 protein: CSFPGTDYGYTF
J gene: TRBJ1-6; D gene: TRBD1; V gene: TRBV6-6; clone size: -; CDR3 DNA: TGTGCCAGCAGTTACGTCCAGGGGGGTGGTTCACCCCTCCACTTT; CDR3 protein: CASSYVQGGGSPLHF
J gene: TRBJ2-1; D gene: -; V gene: TRBV27; clone size: -; CDR3 DNA: TGTGCCAGCAGTTCCCGGCCCTTCTCCTACAATGAGCAGTTCTTC; CDR3 protein: CASSSRPFSYNEQFF
J gene: TRBJ1-1; D gene: TRBD1; V gene: TRBV20-1; clone size: few; CDR3 DNA: TGCAGTGCCAGGGACAGAAGTGATACTGAAGCTTTCTTT; CDR3 protein: CSARDRSDTEAFF
J gene: TRBJ1-1; D gene: -; V gene: TRBV12-3/TRBV12-4; clone size: many; CDR3 DNA: TGTGCCAGCAGGCTCTCGGGGTTATCTGAAGCTTTCTTT; CDR3 protein: CASRLSGLSEAFF
J gene: TRBJ2-1; D gene: TRBD1; V gene: TRBV12-3/TRBV12-4; clone size: -; CDR3 DNA: TGTGCCAGCAGTCCGTCCAGGGGGCGAGAGATATTTGTCCGCGATGAGCAGTTCTTC; CDR3 protein: CASSPSRGREIFVRDEQFF
J gene: TRBJ1-1; D gene: TRBD1; V gene: TRBV10-3; clone size: -; CDR3 DNA: TGTGCCATCAGTGGGCTTCAGGGGGAGGCTGAAGCTTTCTTT; CDR3 protein: CAISGLQGEAEAFF
J gene: TRBJ2-3; D gene: -; V gene: TRBV6-5; clone size: many; CDR3 DNA: TGTGCCAGCACCATTCGGGGCGGCACAGATACGCAGTATTTT; CDR3 protein: CASTIRGGTDTQYF
J gene: TRBJ1-1; D gene: TRBD1; V gene: TRBV7-9; clone size: many; CDR3 DNA: TGTGCCAGCAGCTTAAAGGACAGGGCCACTGAAGCTTTCTTT; CDR3 protein: CASSLKDRATEAFF
J gene: TRBJ2-3; D gene: TRBD2; V gene: TRBV7-8; clone size: -; CDR3 DNA: TGTGCCAGCAGCATCACTAGCGGAACTAGCACAGATACGCAGTATTTT; CDR3 protein: CASSITSGTSTDTQYF
J gene: TRBJ1-5; D gene: TRBD1; V gene: TRBV2; clone size: many; CDR3 DNA: TGTGCCAGCAGTGAACCTAGACAGGGTCTGGGCCAGCCCCAGCATTTT; CDR3 protein: CASSEPRQGLGQPQHF
J gene: TRBJ2-7; D gene: -; V gene: TRBV9; clone size: few; CDR3 DNA: TGTGCCAGCAGCCGGGCGGCTAGCAGCTACGAGCAGTACTTC; CDR3 protein: CASSRAASSYEQYF
J gene: TRBJ1-6; D gene: -; V gene: TRBV27; clone size: -; CDR3 DNA: TGTGCCAGCAGTCCGGCAGACTATAATTCACCCCTCCACTTT; CDR3 protein: CASSPADYNSPLHF